What follows describes a single T cell receptor (beta chain). What it binds is unknown. Repertoires were generated with immunoSEQ multiplex PCR, while TCRdb's copy carries only in-frame clones and drops some. The sample yields about 62,000 clones, about four fifths seen once. The source of the sample is a study of a mutant IDH1 vaccine in newly diagnosed glioma. Across the study: Treated patients were approximately 62% male, roughly 40% female, mean age around 40 years.

The time point: week 47, end of study. The investigators gave 300 ug of mutant IDH1 20-mer peptide in each vaccine dose, together with topical imiquimod. The CDR3 contains 16 residues. Trimming took off 1 base at V and 1 base at J, with 13 bases between the two ends. The germline gives CDR1 SEHNR, CDR2 FQNEAQ (reference sequence). The source was PBMCs, collected from a glioma patient whose treatment included an IDH1 peptide vaccine. This receptor was taken from a man aged 25 to 40 with glioma. This sequence joins TRBV7-9 and TRBJ1-1; a weak D match, TRBD1 (6 bases). The CDR3 sequence: CASSLEWGQRNTEAFF. The CDR3 DNA reads TGTGCCAGCAGCTTAGAGTGGGGGCAGAGGAACACTGAAGCTTTCTTT.